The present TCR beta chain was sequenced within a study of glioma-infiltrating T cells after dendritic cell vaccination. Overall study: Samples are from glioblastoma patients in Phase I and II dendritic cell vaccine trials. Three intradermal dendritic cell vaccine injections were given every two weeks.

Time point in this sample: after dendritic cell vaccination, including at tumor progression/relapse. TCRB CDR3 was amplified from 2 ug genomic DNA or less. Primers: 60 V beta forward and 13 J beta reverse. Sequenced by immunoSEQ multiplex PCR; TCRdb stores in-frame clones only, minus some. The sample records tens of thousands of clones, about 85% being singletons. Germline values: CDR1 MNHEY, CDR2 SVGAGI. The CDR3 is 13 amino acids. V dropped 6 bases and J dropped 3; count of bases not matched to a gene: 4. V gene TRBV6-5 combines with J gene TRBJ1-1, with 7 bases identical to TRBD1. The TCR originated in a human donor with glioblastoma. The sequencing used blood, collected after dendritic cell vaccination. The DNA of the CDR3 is TGTGCCAGCAGAACAACAGGGGACACTGAAGCTTTCTTT. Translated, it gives CASRTTGDTEAFF.